Listed here is a single TCR beta chain. What it recognizes is unknown. The germline V and J ends were trimmed by 5 bases and 5 bases, with 7 bases remaining between them. Germline V gene sequence: CDR1 SGHVS, CDR2 FQNEAQ. CDR3 size: 11 residues. The sample comes from a study of shared clonotypes between healthy human individuals. Study-wide results and caveats: Inspection by rarefaction showed sorted-subset sequencing to be incomplete despite large depth.

Assay: immunoSEQ multiplex PCR; the TCRdb copy retains only in-frame clones and omits some. Of some 200,000 clones listed, approximately 92% are singletons. The clonotype originates from a woman younger than 45 in good health. The rearrangement joins TRBV7-8 to TRBJ2-7; no clear D gene. Sequencing was performed on naive CD4+ T cells sorted from blood. Subset in this sample: CD45RA+ positively selected. CDR3 loop: CASSPDNEQYF. The CDR3 DNA reads as TGTGCCAGCAGCCCCGACAACGAGCAGTACTTC.